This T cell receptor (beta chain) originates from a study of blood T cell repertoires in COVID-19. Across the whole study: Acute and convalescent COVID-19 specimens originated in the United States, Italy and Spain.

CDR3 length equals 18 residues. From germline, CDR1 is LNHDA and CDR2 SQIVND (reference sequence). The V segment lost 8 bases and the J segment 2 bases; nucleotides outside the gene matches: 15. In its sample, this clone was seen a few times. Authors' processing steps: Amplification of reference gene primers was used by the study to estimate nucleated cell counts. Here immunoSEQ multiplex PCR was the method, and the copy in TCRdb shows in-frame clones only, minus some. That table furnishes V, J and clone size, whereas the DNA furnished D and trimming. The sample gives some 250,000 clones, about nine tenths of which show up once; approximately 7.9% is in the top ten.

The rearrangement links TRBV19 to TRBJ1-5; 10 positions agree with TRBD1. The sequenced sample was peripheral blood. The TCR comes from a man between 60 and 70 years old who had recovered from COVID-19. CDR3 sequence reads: CASGPGQGKIGGNQPQHF. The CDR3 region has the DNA TGTGCCAGTGGGCCGGGACAGGGGAAAATTGGTGGCAATCAGCCCCAGCATTTT.